The T cell receptor (beta chain) under discussion was sequenced for a study of T cell responses to AZD1222 COVID-19 vaccine. Study as a whole: Recipients boosted at about 4 weeks or about 12 weeks are pooled.

TCRdb keeps only in-frame clones here, not all; method: immunoSEQ multiplex PCR. The sample consists of 95,000 to 110,000 clones, roughly 93% of them appearing once. Concerning this clone: Its antigen is undetermined.

The germline CDR1 and CDR2 sequences are LNHNV and YYDKDF (reference sequence). This CDR3 spans 16 amino acids. Trimming removed 5 bases at V and 0 bases at J, with 14 bases between. Study-wide results and limits: Among vaccine-associated CD4 TCRs, coverage spanned spike, with dominance at 160-218 and 743-854.

This sequence originates from an adult in good health. The rearrangement joins TRBV15 to TRBJ2-1; a possible D gene is TRBD2 (6 bases). Sequences were derived from peripheral blood, sampled on day 0 of AZD1222 vaccination. The CDR3 DNA is TGTGCCACCAGCCGATGGGACTCCCTCTCCTACAATGAGCAGTTCTTC. Protein sequence: CATSRWDSLSYNEQFF.